These 21 T cell receptor beta chains came from one sample sequenced in a study of T cell repertoires in cytomegalovirus infection. TCRdb analysed the reads with MiXCR anew, one entry per CDR3 protein. The sample has under 850,000 distinct CDR3 sequences, approximately 40% seen once. Sequenced sample: PBMCs. The source is a human donor in good health (CMV status not recorded). Some clones in this sample may be carry-over from other donors' samples.

V gene TRBV3-1 combines with J gene TRBJ1-6; TRBD1 might be the D (5 bases). Germline V gene lookup returns CDR1 LGHDT and CDR2 YNNKEL (reference sequence). V was trimmed by 4 bases and J by 7 bases, leaving 8 bases between them. This CDR3 spans 13 amino acids. The CDR3 DNA reads as TGTGCCAGCAGCCTCAGGGAGAATTCACCCCTCCACTTT. It codes for CASSLRENSPLHF.

The V and J genes are TRBV11-3 and TRBJ2-3; 8 positions match TRBD2. The V and J ends lost 4 bases and 1 base, in that order; junction bases with no gene match: 10. The length of the CDR3 is 17 residues. Germline CDR1 SGHNT, CDR2 YENEEA. Here the CDR3 DNA reads TGTGCCAGCAGCTCAAGAGCAGCGGGAGACCGCACAGATACGCAGTATTTT. This encodes CASSSRAAGDRTDTQYF.

This clonotype has at least ten counts. CDR3: CASSRGGNSNQPQHF. CDR3 coding DNA: TGTGCCAGCAGTCGAGGAGGGAATAGCAATCAGCCCCAGCATTTT. The chain employs TRBV12-3 or TRBV12-4 and TRBJ1-5, with D unresolved. Trimming took off 5 bases at V and 0 bases at J, with 11 bases between the two ends. This CDR3 comprises 15 residues.

The table lists this clonotype with a few counts. The CDR3 nucleotides are TGTGCCAGTACCCCCTCGGGGGTCTCCTACAATGAGCAGTTCTTC. Its protein product is CASTPSGVSYNEQFF. V and J are TRBV19 and TRBJ2-1, with D perhaps TRBD2 (6 bases). The CDR3 is made up of 15 amino acids. The germline V gene has CDR1 LNHDA and CDR2 SQIVND (reference sequence). The V gene lost 7 bases and the J gene lost 0 bases, with 13 bases spanning the gap.

This clonotype was observed a handful of times. The chain carries TRBV7-2 and TRBJ2-7, with D tentatively TRBD1 or TRBD2 (5 bases each). Germline V gene sequence: CDR1 SGHTA, CDR2 FQGNSA. The CDR3 runs to 15 residues. The V end lost 6 bases, the J end lost 4 bases, and 19 bases lay between the germline ends. The CDR3 region has the DNA TGTGCCAGCAGACAAGGGCACCCTGGGGGTTACGAGCAGTACTTC. Encoded protein: CASRQGHPGGYEQYF.

This clonotype has at least ten counts. The chain carries TRBV7-2 and TRBJ2-3; 7 positions match TRBD2. Germline lookup yields CDR1 SGHTA and CDR2 FQGNSA. J lost 0 bases, V lost 9 bases, and 6 bases had no gene match. The CDR3 is 14 residues long. CDR3 residues: CASQRGLSTDTQYF. The CDR3 DNA is TGTGCCAGTCAGCGGGGCCTTAGCACAGATACGCAGTATTTT.

The rearrangement uses TRBV7-9 and TRBJ2-2; 9 bases fit TRBD2. CDR1 is SEHNR, CDR2 FQNEAQ, per germline (reference sequence). There are 16 residues in the CDR3. V was pared by 5 bases and J by 4 bases, with 8 bases of the junction left unmatched. CDR3 DNA: TGTGCCAGCAGCCCTTGGGGACTAGCCCGCACCGGGGAGCTGTTTTTT. As protein: CASSPWGLARTGELFF.

The gene calls are TRBV28 and TRBJ2-7; 8 bases match TRBD2. The CDR3 is 14 residues long. Germline V gene data show CDR1 as MDHEN and CDR2 as SYDVKM. With V trimmed by 10 bases and J by 7 bases, 15 bases remained unmatched. In DNA, the CDR3 is TGTGCCATCACCGATTCGGGGGGGGTGAGGGAGCAGTACTTC. It specifies CAITDSGGVREQYF.

The chain is built from TRBV7-2 and TRBJ1-3; possible D gene TRBD1, 6 bases. In germline, CDR1 is SGHTA, CDR2 FQGNSA. CDR3 size: 15 residues. V was clipped by 6 bases and J by 4 bases, with 16 bases between them. CDR3 loop: CASSGGRGAGNTIYF. CDR3 in DNA: TGTGCCAGCAGTGGGGGGCGCGGGGCAGGAAACACCATATATTTT.

The chain is built from TRBV6-1 and TRBJ1-2, with 7 bases that match TRBD1. The CDR3 has 17 amino acids. The germline CDR1 and CDR2 sequences are MNHNS and SASEGT. After removal of 2 bases from V and 8 bases from J, the junction contained 17 bases not matched to a gene. The CDR3 sequence: CASSESTGVGTLGGYTF. The DNA for the CDR3 is TGTGCCAGCAGTGAAAGTACAGGGGTTGGGACCCTAGGAGGCTACACCTTC.

This clonotype was seen a few times. In DNA form, the CDR3 reads TGTGCCAGCAGCTTAGCGGGTCGCGCTATGAACACTGAAGCTTTCTTT. Its translation is CASSLAGRAMNTEAFF. J is TRBJ1-1 and V is TRBV11-2; D unresolved. V was pared by 1 base and J by 0 bases, with 12 bases between. The CDR3 is made up of 16 amino acids. Germline V CDR1 and CDR2: SGHAT, FQNNGV.

This clonotype was detected only a few times. J is TRBJ2-3 and V is TRBV6-4, with 7 positions matching TRBD2. The CDR3 sequence is 14 residues long. The junction had 1 base not matched to a gene; V was cut back by 0 bases and J by 4 bases. In germline, CDR1 is MRHNA, CDR2 SNTAGT. CDR3 region: CASSDSGGPDTQYF. The CDR3 nucleotides are TGTGCCAGCAGTGACTCGGGAGGGCCAGATACGCAGTATTTT.

This CDR3 reads CASIQGPTLSNQPQHF. Written as DNA, the CDR3 is TGTGCCAGCATACAGGGCCCAACCTTAAGCAATCAGCCCCAGCATTTT. V usage is TRBV12-3 or TRBV12-4 and J usage is TRBJ1-5; possibly TRBD1 for D (6 bases). CDR3 length: 16 residues. V was shortened by 7 bases and J by 1 base, with 17 bases between the two germline ends.

To note about this clonotype: A junction end diverges from the germline sequence, so it may reflect a read error. This chain joins TRBV7-2 and TRBJ2-1; TRBD1 agrees at 7 bases. CDR1 is SGHTA, CDR2 FQGNSA, per germline. This CDR3 is 17 amino acids long. CDR3 residues: CASSLRDSQLLGDEKFF. For the CDR3, the DNA is TGTGCCAGCAGCTTACGGGACAGCCAACTTTTGGGAGATGAGAAGTTCTTC.

This clonotype has more than one count but fewer than ten. This chain connects TRBV2 to TRBJ1-1, with 8 bases lining up with TRBD1. Looked up from germline, CDR1 is SNHLY and CDR2 is FYNNEI. The CDR3 has 14 residues. With V trimmed by 3 bases and J by 4 bases, 4 bases remained unmatched. The CDR3 protein is CASSDVTGGTEAFF. The DNA for the CDR3 is TGTGCCAGCAGTGATGTAACAGGGGGCACTGAAGCTTTCTTT.

The chain combines TRBV7-8 with TRBJ2-7; 8 nucleotides match TRBD2. The CDR3 has 17 residues. CDR1 and CDR2 from the germline V gene are SGHVS and FQNEAQ. V lost 4 bases, J lost 6 bases, and 17 bases stayed unmatched. In nucleotides, the CDR3 is TGTGCCAGCAGCTATCACGCTGCCCGAGCGGGAGTTTTCGAGCAGTACTTC. It specifies CASSYHAARAGVFEQYF.

The chain combines TRBV20-1 with TRBJ1-6, with TRBD1 matching over 7 bases. Germline V lookup: CDR1 DFQATT, CDR2 SNEGSKA (reference sequence). The CDR3 contains 13 residues. Germline trimming cut 3 bases from V and 13 bases from J; bases unmatched to any gene: 9. CDR3 in DNA: TGCAGTGCTAGCCGACAGGGTAGTGAGCCCCTCCACTTT. Translating it yields CSASRQGSEPLHF.

The V gene is TRBV19, the J gene TRBJ2-1; TRBD2 matches at 10 bases. The junction had 10 bases not matched to a gene; V was cut back by 5 bases and J by 6 bases. CDR1 and CDR2 (germline): LNHDA, SQIVND (reference sequence). CDR3 length equals 16 residues. The CDR3 nucleotides are TGTGCCAGTAGTGTAAGCGGGGGGGGGTGGGGCAATGAGCAGTTCTTC. Amino acids: CASSVSGGGWGNEQFF. The variable domain in full, with the rest retrieved from reference TRBV19 and TRBJ2-1, is DGGITQSPKYLFRKEGQNVTLSCEQNLNHDAMYWYRQDPGQGLRLIYYSQIVNDFQKGDIAEGYSVSREKKESFPLTVTSAQKNPTAFYLCASSVSGGGWGNEQFFGPGTRLTVL.

In this sample, this clonotype turned up many times. The chain recombines TRBV7-3 with TRBJ1-6, with unresolved D. CDR1 is SGHTA and CDR2 is FQGTGA in the germline V gene. The CDR3 is 13 amino acids. Trimming took off 1 base at V and 8 bases at J, with 6 bases between the two ends. The chain's CDR3 is CASSLNVDSPLHF. The DNA for the CDR3 is TGTGCCAGCAGCTTAAACGTGGATTCACCCCTCCACTTT.

As concerns this clonotype: At one of its ends the junction is not consistent with the germline gene, which may arise from a read error. The V gene is TRBV28, the J gene TRBJ1-5; D is ambiguous. The germline gives CDR1 MDHEN, CDR2 SYDVKM. The CDR3 has 16 amino acids. CDR3 amino acids: CASRFLANSFNEPQQF. In nucleotides, the CDR3 is TGTGCCAGCCGTTTTTTAGCCAACAGCTTTAATGAGCCCCAGCAGTTT.

The genes are TRBV12-3 or TRBV12-4 and TRBJ1-6; TRBD1 matches at 9 bases. CDR3 length: 15 amino acids. The ends lost 3 bases at V and 11 bases at J; junction bases unmatched: 8. In DNA, the CDR3 is TGTGCCAGCAGTTTTAGCGGGACAGGGTCCCCACCCCTCCACTTT. Translation gives CASSFSGTGSPPLHF.